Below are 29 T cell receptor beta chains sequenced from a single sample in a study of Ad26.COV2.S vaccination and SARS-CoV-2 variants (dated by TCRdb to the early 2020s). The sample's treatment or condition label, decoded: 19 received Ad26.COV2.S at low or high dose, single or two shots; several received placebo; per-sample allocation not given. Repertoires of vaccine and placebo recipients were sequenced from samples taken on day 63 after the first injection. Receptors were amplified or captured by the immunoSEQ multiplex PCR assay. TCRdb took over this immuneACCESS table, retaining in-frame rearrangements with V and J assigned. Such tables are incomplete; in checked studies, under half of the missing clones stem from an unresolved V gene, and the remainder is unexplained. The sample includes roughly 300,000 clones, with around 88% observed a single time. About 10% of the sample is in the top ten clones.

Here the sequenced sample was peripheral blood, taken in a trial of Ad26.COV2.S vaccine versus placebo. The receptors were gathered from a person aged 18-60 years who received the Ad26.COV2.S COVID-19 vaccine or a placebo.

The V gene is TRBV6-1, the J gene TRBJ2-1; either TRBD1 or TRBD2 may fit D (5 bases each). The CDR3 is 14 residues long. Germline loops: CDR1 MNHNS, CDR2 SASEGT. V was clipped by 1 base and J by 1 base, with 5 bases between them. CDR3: CASSEGGSYNEQFF. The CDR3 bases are TGTGCCAGCAGTGAAGGGGGGTCCTACAATGAGCAGTTCTTC.

The CDR3 DNA reads as TGTGCCAGCAGTTGGGGGACAGGGAAGGTCGATGAGCAGTTCTTC. It yields the protein CASSWGTGKVDEQFF. V is TRBV6-5 and J is TRBJ2-1, with 9 nucleotides matching TRBD1. The V gene's germline CDR1 is MNHEY and CDR2 SVGAGI. The CDR3 has 15 residues. The trim removed 4 bases at V and 8 bases at J, leaving 9 bases unmatched.

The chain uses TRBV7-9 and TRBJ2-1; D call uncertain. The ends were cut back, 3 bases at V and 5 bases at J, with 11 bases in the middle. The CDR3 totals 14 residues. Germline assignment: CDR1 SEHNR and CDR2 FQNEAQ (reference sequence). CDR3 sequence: CASSFNGPNNEQFF. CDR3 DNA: TGTGCCAGCAGCTTTAATGGACCTAACAATGAGCAGTTCTTC.

DNA of the CDR3: TGTGCCAGCAGAGACGGTAGCTCCTACAATGAGCAGTTCTTC. It specifies CASRDGSSYNEQFF. The rearrangement uses TRBV25-1 and TRBJ2-1; D ambiguous. V shed 6 bases and J shed 0 bases, with 9 bases lying between them. In germline, CDR1 is MGHDK, CDR2 SYGVNS. The CDR3 runs 14 residues. Variable domain in full (rest from reference TRBV25-1 and TRBJ2-1): EADIYQTPRYLVIGTGKKITLECSQTMGHDKMYWYQQDPGMELHLIHYSYGVNSTEKGDLSSESTVSRIRTEHFPLTLESARPSHTSQYLCASRDGSSYNEQFFGPGTRLTVL.

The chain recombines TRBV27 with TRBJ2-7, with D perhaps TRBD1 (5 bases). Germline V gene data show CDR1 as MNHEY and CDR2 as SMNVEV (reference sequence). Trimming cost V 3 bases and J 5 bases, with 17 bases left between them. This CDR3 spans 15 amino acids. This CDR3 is CASSFGSGSIHEQYF. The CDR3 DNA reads TGTGCCAGCAGTTTCGGTTCAGGGTCAATCCACGAGCAGTACTTC.

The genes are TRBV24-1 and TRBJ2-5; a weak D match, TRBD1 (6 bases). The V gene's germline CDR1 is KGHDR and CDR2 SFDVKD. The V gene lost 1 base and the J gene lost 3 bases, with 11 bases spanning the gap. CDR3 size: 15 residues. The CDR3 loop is CATSDFMGQKETQYF. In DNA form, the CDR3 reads TGTGCCACCAGTGATTTTATGGGACAAAAAGAGACCCAGTACTTC.

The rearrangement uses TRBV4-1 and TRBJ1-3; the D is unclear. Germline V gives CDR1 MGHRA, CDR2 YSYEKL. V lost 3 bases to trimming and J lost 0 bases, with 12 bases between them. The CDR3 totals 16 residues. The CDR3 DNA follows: TGCGCCAGCAGCCACCCGACACCGAGCTCTGGAAACACCATATATTTT. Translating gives CASSHPTPSSGNTIYF.

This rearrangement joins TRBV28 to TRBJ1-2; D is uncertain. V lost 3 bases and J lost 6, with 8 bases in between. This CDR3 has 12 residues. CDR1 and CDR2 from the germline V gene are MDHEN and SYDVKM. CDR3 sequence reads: CASSLGWDGYTF. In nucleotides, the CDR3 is TGTGCCAGCAGTTTGGGGTGGGATGGCTACACCTTC.

Written as DNA, the CDR3 is TGTGCCAGCAGCGTAGAGACAGGGAGCTTTAACTATGGCTACACCTTC. Amino acids: CASSVETGSFNYGYTF. V gene TRBV9 combines with J gene TRBJ1-2, with 7 positions matching TRBD1. The germline V gene encodes CDR1 SGDLS and CDR2 YYNGEE. V shed 0 bases and J 1 base; nucleotides not matched to a gene: 6. CDR3 size: 16 residues. The variable domain in full, completed from reference TRBV9 and TRBJ1-2, reads DSGVTQTPKHLITATGQRVTLRCSPRSGDLSVYWYQQSLDQGLQFLIQYYNGEERAKGNILERFSAQQFPDLHSELNLSSLELGDSALYFCASSVETGSFNYGYTFGSGTRLTVV.

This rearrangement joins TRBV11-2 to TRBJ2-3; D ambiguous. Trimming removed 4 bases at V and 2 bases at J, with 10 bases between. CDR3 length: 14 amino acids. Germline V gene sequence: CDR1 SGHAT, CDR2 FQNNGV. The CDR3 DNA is TGTGCCAGCAGCTCGCTTGGGTCCACAGATACGCAGTATTTT. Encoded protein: CASSSLGSTDTQYF.

The CDR3 DNA follows: TGTGCCAGCAGGAACCCCACGGCCCTTAGCTCCTACGAGCAGTACTTC. Residues: CASRNPTALSSYEQYF. V and J are TRBV21-1 and TRBJ2-7. TRBV21-1 is noted as a pseudogene. This CDR3 region has 16 residues.

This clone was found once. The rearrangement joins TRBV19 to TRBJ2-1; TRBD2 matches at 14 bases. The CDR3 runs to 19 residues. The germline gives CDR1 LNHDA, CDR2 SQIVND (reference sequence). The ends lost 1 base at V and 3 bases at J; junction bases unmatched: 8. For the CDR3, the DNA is TGTGCCAGTAGTATAGTGGGACTAGCGGGGGCCCCCCGCTACAATGAGCAGTTCTTC. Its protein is CASSIVGLAGAPRYNEQFF.

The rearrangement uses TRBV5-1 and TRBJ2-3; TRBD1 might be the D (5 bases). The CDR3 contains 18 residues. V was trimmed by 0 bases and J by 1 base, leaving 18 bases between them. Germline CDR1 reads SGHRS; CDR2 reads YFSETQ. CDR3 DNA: TGCGCCAGCAGCTTGGATTCAGGGCGTATCCCATGCACAGATACGCAGTATTTT. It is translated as CASSLDSGRIPCTDTQYF.

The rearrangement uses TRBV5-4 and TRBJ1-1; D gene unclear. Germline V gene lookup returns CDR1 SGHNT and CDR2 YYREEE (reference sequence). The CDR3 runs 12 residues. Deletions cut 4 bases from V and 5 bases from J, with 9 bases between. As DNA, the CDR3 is TGTGCCAGCAGCCTCACTGGGACTGAAGCTTTCTTT. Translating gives CASSLTGTEAFF. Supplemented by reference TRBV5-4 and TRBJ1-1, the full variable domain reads ETGVTQSPTHLIKTRGQQVTLRCSSQSGHNTVSWYQQALGQGPQFIFQYYREEENGRGNFPPRFSGLQFPNYSSELNVNALELDDSALYLCASSLTGTEAFFGQGTRLTVV.

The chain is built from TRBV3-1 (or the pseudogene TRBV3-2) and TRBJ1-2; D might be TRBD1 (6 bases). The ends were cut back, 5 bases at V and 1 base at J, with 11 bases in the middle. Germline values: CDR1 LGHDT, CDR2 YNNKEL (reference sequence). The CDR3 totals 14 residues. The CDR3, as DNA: TGTGCCAGCAGCATGGACAGTTTTAACTATGGCTACACCTTC. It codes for CASSMDSFNYGYTF.

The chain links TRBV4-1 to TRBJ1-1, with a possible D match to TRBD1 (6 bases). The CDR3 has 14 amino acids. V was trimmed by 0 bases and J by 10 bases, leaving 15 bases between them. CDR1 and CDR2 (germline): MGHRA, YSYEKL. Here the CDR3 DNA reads TGCGCCAGCAGCCAAGAGGGACACTCCCTATCAGCTTTCTTT. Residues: CASSQEGHSLSAFF.

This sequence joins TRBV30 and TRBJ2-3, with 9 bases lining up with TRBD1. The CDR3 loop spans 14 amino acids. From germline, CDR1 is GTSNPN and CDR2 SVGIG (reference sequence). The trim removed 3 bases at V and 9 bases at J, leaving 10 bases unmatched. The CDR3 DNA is TGTGCCTGGAGGAAAACAGGGGGCCAACGCACGCAGTATTTT. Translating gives CAWRKTGGQRTQYF.

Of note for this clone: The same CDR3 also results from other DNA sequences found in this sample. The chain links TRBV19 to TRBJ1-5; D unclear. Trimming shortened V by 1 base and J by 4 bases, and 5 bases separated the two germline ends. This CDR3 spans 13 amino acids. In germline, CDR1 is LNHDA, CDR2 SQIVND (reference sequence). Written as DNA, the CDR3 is TGTGCCAGTAGTATAGCTATAAATCAGCCCCAGCATTTT. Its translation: CASSIAINQPQHF.

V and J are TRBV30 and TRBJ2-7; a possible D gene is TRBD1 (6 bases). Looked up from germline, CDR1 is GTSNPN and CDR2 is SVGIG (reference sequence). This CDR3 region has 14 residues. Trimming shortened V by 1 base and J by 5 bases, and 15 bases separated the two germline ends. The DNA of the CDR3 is TGTGCCTGGAGTGGTGTCAGGGGTTCCCACGAGCAGTACTTC. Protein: CAWSGVRGSHEQYF.

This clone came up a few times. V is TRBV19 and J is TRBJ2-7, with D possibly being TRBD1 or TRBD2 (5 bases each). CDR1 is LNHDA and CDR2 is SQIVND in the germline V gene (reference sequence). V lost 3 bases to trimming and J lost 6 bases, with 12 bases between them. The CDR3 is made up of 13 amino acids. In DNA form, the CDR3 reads TGTGCCAGTAGTATGAACACCGGGACCGAGCAGTACTTC. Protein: CASSMNTGTEQYF.

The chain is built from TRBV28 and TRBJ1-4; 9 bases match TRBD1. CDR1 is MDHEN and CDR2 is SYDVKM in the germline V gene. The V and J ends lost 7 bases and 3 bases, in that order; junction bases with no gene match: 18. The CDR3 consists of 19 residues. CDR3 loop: CASTLTGQGRAVANEKLFF. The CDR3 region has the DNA TGTGCCAGCACCTTAACGGGACAGGGAAGGGCGGTAGCTAATGAAAAACTGTTTTTT.

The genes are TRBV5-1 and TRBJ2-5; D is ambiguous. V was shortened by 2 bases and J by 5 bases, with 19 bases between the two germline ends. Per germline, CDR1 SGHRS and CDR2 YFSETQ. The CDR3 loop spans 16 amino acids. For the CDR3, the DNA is TGCGCCAGCAGCTTTTCTGTGGCAGGCACCACGGAGACCCAGTACTTC. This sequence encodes CASSFSVAGTTETQYF.

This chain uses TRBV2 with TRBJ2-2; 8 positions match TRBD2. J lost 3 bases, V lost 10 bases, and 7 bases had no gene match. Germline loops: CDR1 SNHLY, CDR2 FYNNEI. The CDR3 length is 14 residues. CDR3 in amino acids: CATLAGRDTGELFF. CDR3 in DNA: TGTGCCACCTTAGCGGGGCGGGACACCGGGGAGCTGTTTTTT.

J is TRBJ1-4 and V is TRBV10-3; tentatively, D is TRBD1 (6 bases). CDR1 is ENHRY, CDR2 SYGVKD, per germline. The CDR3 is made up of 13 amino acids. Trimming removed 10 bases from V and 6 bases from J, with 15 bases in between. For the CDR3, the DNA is TGTGCCAGCCGGACAGTAGAAGATGAAAAACTGTTTTTT. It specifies CASRTVEDEKLFF.

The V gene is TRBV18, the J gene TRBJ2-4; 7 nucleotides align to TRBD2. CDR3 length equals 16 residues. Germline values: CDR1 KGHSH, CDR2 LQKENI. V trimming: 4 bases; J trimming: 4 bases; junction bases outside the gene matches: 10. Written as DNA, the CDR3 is TGTGCCAGCTCACTCTCACCTTCCGGGGGGAAAAACATTCAGTACTTC. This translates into CASSLSPSGGKNIQYF.

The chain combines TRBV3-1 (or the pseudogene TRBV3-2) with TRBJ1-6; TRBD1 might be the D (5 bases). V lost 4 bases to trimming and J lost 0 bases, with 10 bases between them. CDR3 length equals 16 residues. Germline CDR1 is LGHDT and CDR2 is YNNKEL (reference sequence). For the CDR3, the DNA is TGTGCCAGCAGCCTAAGACAGAGCTCCTATAATTCACCCCTCCACTTT. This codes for CASSLRQSSYNSPLHF.

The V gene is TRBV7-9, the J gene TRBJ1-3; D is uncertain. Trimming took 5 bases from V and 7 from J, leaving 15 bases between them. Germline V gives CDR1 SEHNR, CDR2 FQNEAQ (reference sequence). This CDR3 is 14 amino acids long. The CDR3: CASSKIPGGNTIYF. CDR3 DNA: TGTGCCAGCAGCAAAATCCCCGGCGGCAACACCATATATTTT.

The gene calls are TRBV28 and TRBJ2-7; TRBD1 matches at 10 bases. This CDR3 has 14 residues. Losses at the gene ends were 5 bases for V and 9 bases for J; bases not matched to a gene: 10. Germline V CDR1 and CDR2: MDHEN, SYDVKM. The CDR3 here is CASSTPGQGRVQYF. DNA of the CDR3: TGTGCCAGCAGTACGCCGGGACAGGGGCGTGTGCAGTACTTC. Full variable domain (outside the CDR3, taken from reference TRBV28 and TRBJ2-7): DVKVTQSSRYLVKRTGEKVFLECVQDMDHENMFWYRQDPGLGLRLIYFSYDVKMKEKGDIPEGYSVSREKKERFSLILESASTNQTSMYLCASSTPGQGRVQYFGPGTRLTVT.

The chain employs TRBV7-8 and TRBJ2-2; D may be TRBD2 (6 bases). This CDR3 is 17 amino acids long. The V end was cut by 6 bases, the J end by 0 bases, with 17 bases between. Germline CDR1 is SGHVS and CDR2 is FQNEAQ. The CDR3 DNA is TGTGCCAGCAGTCATAGTGGGGGAGGCGCGAACACCGGGGAGCTGTTTTTT. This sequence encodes CASSHSGGGANTGELFF.